The 25 T cell receptor beta chains below all came from one sample that was sequenced in a study of blood T cell repertoires in COVID-19. TCRdb's copy holds only in-frame clones and misses some; the assay was immunoSEQ multiplex PCR. The sample lists just over 70,000 clones, about 80% occurring once. Sequenced sample: peripheral blood. Receptor source: a man between 70 and 80 years old who had recovered from COVID-19.

This clone was detected once. The gene calls are TRBV7-8 and TRBJ2-7, with 7 bases that match TRBD1. V shed 4 bases, J shed 0 bases, and the junction held 6 bases outside the gene matches. CDR3 size: 15 residues. Germline values: CDR1 SGHVS, CDR2 FQNEAQ. Here the CDR3 reads CASSSDRVTSYEQYF. CDR3 DNA: TGTGCCAGCAGCTCCGACAGGGTAACCTCCTACGAGCAGTACTTC. The full variable domain, with the rest looked up from reference TRBV7-8 and TRBJ2-7, is GAGVSQSPRYKVAKRGQDVALRCDPISGHVSLFWYQQALGQGPEFLTYFQNEAQLDKSGLPSDRFFAERPEGSVSTLKIQRTQQEDSAVYLCASSSDRVTSYEQYFGPGTRLTVT.

The chain is built from TRBV13 and TRBJ2-5, with D tentatively TRBD2 (6 bases). The germline V gene has CDR1 PRHDT and CDR2 FYEKMQ (reference sequence). The V and J ends lost 5 bases and 5 bases respectively, with 15 bases between them. CDR3 length: 14 residues. The CDR3 here is CASSPRLGRETQYF. In nucleotides, the CDR3 is TGTGCCAGCAGCCCGCGGCTAGGGAGGGAGACCCAGTACTTC.

The rearrangement joins TRBV4-3 to TRBJ2-3; 9 bases match TRBD2. Germline V gives CDR1 LGHNA, CDR2 YSLEER. The CDR3 contains 16 residues. V lost 1 base, J lost 7 bases, and 9 bases stayed unmatched. CDR3 region: CASSQAGTSRPYTQYF. CDR3 nucleotides: TGCGCCAGCAGCCAAGCCGGGACTAGCCGCCCCTATACGCAGTATTTT.

This chain links TRBV6-1 with TRBJ2-1, with a possible D match to TRBD1 (6 bases). The CDR3 has 15 residues. Trimming took off 2 bases at V and 5 bases at J, with 13 bases between the two ends. Germline V gene sequence: CDR1 MNHNS, CDR2 SASEGT. The CDR3 DNA reads TGTGCCAGCAGTGAAATAGCAGGGGTTAACAATGAGCAGTTCTTC. Protein sequence: CASSEIAGVNNEQFF.

The chain employs TRBV5-1 and TRBJ2-1, with 14 bases that match TRBD2. CDR1 SGHRS and CDR2 YFSETQ come from the germline V gene. V was clipped by 4 bases and J by 1 base; unmatched bases: 7. CDR3 size: 18 residues. CDR3 bases: TGCGCCAGCAGCCTGGCCGGACTAGCGGGGGGTTCCTACAATGAGCAGTTCTTC. Residues: CASSLAGLAGGSYNEQFF.

The CDR3 region has the DNA TGTGCCAGCAGCTTGGCCCGACTTGGAAAACTGTTTTTT. Amino acid sequence: CASSLARLGKLFF. The J gene is TRBJ1-4, the V gene TRBV5-6; no clear D. CDR1 and CDR2 (germline): SGHDT, YYEEEE. There are 13 residues in the CDR3. V lost 0 bases and J 10 bases, leaving 10 bases between the germline ends.

V and J are TRBV3-1 (or the pseudogene TRBV3-2) and TRBJ2-7; D may be TRBD1 (5 bases). The V end lost 1 base, the J end lost 4 bases, and 8 bases lay between the germline ends. The CDR3 extends over 13 amino acids. Germline V gene sequence: CDR1 LGHDT, CDR2 YNNKEL (reference sequence). CDR3 bases: TGTGCCAGCAGCCAAGCAGGGCAATACGAGCAGTACTTC. Translation gives CASSQAGQYEQYF.

This chain uses TRBV10-3 with TRBJ2-1; D perhaps matches TRBD1 (6 bases). CDR3 length equals 15 residues. The germline CDR1 and CDR2 sequences are ENHRY and SYGVKD. V was clipped by 10 bases and J by 7 bases, with 23 bases between them. The CDR3 loop reads CATAEATKRGNEQFF. The CDR3 bases are TGTGCCACCGCGGAGGCTACCAAAAGGGGGAATGAGCAGTTCTTC.

This chain joins TRBV6-5 and TRBJ1-6; 9 bases match TRBD1. V was clipped by 7 bases and J by 9 bases; unmatched bases: 4. The V gene's germline CDR1 is MNHEY and CDR2 SVGAGI. The CDR3 runs 13 residues. Here the CDR3 reads CASTLDRGSPLHF. DNA of the CDR3: TGTGCCAGCACCTTGGACAGGGGTTCACCCCTCCACTTT.

The J gene is TRBJ1-2, the V gene TRBV20-1; no reliable D call. The germline V gene has CDR1 DFQATT and CDR2 SNEGSKA (reference sequence). Trimming removed 4 bases at V and 4 bases at J, with 7 bases between. The CDR3 spans 11 residues. The DNA of the CDR3 is TGCAGTGCTAAAGTCAGCTATGGCTACACCTTC. It specifies CSAKVSYGYTF.

This chain connects TRBV6-4 to TRBJ1-6; D is unclear. Germline CDR1 MRHNA, CDR2 SNTAGT. The CDR3 has 13 amino acids. V shed 0 bases and J shed 7 bases, with 4 bases lying between them. Here the CDR3 DNA reads TGTGCCAGCAGTGACTCGAGGAATTCACCCCTCCACTTT. This codes for CASSDSRNSPLHF.

The chain uses TRBV30 and TRBJ1-2; D uncertain. This CDR3 contains 10 residues. The ends were cut back, 2 bases at V and 7 bases at J, with 5 bases in the middle. CDR1 GTSNPN and CDR2 SVGIG come from the germline V gene (reference sequence). DNA for the CDR3: TGTGCCTGGAGTAGTAGTGGCTACACCTTC. Translation gives CAWSSSGYTF.

This clone was detected a few times. A junction end diverges from the germline sequence, so it may reflect a read error. The V gene is TRBV5-6, the J gene TRBJ2-1; TRBD2 aligns across 9 bases. Germline CDR1 and CDR2: SGHDT and YYEEEE. The CDR3 runs 17 residues. The CDR3 sequence: CASSLGAGGPSHNEQFF. DNA for the CDR3: TGTGCCAGCAGCTTAGGTGCGGGAGGGCCCTCCCACAATGAGCAGTTCTTC.

The chain combines TRBV9 with TRBJ1-3; D gene ambiguous. This CDR3 contains 13 residues. Germline V gene data show CDR1 as SGDLS and CDR2 as YYNGEE. Deletions cut 1 base from V and 1 base from J, with 3 bases between. CDR3 in amino acids: CASSVISGNTIYF. DNA for the CDR3: TGTGCCAGCAGCGTAATATCTGGAAACACCATATATTTT.

This clone came up a few times. The gene calls are TRBV24-1 and TRBJ2-3; a possible D gene is TRBD2 (6 bases). The CDR3 has 14 residues. Germline assignment: CDR1 KGHDR and CDR2 SFDVKD. The V end was cut by 1 base, the J end by 7 bases, with 11 bases between. The CDR3 DNA follows: TGTGCCACCAGTGATTTTGCCGGGGGTAATACGCAGTATTTT. Protein sequence: CATSDFAGGNTQYF.

The chain links TRBV6-5 to TRBJ1-2; D is perhaps TRBD1 (6 bases). CDR1 and CDR2 (germline): MNHEY, SVGAGI. The CDR3 is made up of 15 amino acids. V gave up 2 bases and J gave up 5 bases, with 15 bases separating them. CDR3 region: CASSYAPQGGYGYTF. CDR3 nucleotides: TGTGCCAGCAGTTACGCCCCACAGGGCGGTTATGGCTACACCTTC.

The V gene is TRBV9, the J gene TRBJ2-1; 10 positions match TRBD2. From germline, CDR1 is SGDLS and CDR2 YYNGEE. The CDR3 totals 15 residues. Trimming took 4 bases from V and 5 from J; bases not matched to a gene: 6. CDR3: CASSTRTSGNNEQFF. The DNA for the CDR3 is TGTGCCAGCAGCACCCGGACTAGCGGAAACAATGAGCAGTTCTTC.

The chain carries TRBV12-5 and TRBJ2-7, with 7 bases matching TRBD1. The germline CDR1 and CDR2 sequences are LGHNT and FRNRAP. The trim removed 2 bases at V and 3 bases at J, leaving 22 bases unmatched. The CDR3 loop spans 20 amino acids. CDR3 sequence: CASGLPPHRGPPYEFYEQYF. For the CDR3, the DNA is TGTGCTAGTGGTTTGCCCCCCCACAGGGGCCCACCATACGAATTCTACGAGCAGTACTTC.

This chain joins TRBV4-3 and TRBJ1-5; D is undetermined. The germline V and J ends were trimmed by 2 bases and 7 bases, with 9 bases remaining between them. Germline V gene data show CDR1 as LGHNA and CDR2 as YSLEER. This CDR3 has 13 residues. DNA of the CDR3: TGCGCCAGCAGCCAAAGAATCTACCAGCCCCAGCATTTT. Its translation: CASSQRIYQPQHF.

The rearrangement uses TRBV18 and TRBJ2-7; D is perhaps TRBD2 (6 bases). The CDR3 sequence is 12 residues long. CDR1 and CDR2 (germline): KGHSH, LQKENI. V lost 3 bases to trimming and J lost 7 bases, with 10 bases between them. The CDR3 DNA reads TGTGCCAGCTCACCGGAAGGGAGGGAGCAGTACTTC. Protein product: CASSPEGREQYF. The full variable domain, rest sourced from reference TRBV18 and TRBJ2-7, is NAGVMQNPRHLVRRRGQEARLRCSPMKGHSHVYWYRQLPEEGLKFMVYLQKENIIDESGMPKERFSAEFPKEGPSILRIQQVVRGDSAAYFCASSPEGREQYFGPGTRLTVT.

This clone was detected only a few times. CDR3 loop: CASSTPLGAGDTEAFF. In DNA form, the CDR3 reads TGTGCCAGTAGTACCCCCTTGGGGGCGGGGGACACTGAAGCTTTCTTT. This chain connects TRBV19 to TRBJ1-1, with D perhaps matching TRBD1 (6 bases). The CDR3 is made up of 16 amino acids. Germline loops: CDR1 LNHDA, CDR2 SQIVND (reference sequence). V lost 4 bases to trimming and J lost 3 bases, with 18 bases between them.

The chain joins TRBV7-3 to TRBJ1-5; TRBD1 aligns across 9 bases. Per germline, CDR1 SGHTA and CDR2 FQGTGA. The CDR3 consists of 16 residues. After removal of 3 bases from V and 2 bases from J, the junction contained 5 bases not matched to a gene. The CDR3 region is CASSFYWTGGNQPQHF. The CDR3 DNA follows: TGTGCCAGCAGCTTCTATTGGACAGGGGGCAATCAGCCCCAGCATTTT.

V is TRBV7-9 and J is TRBJ2-3; D gene ambiguous. Germline loops: CDR1 SEHNR, CDR2 FQNEAQ (reference sequence). The CDR3 is made up of 11 amino acids. V lost 11 bases to trimming and J lost 2 bases, with 8 bases between them. The CDR3 DNA reads TGTGCCGTAGAAGACACAGATACGCAGTATTTT. This gives the protein CAVEDTDTQYF.

The chain is built from TRBV19 and TRBJ1-5, with TRBD1 matching over 7 bases. CDR1 and CDR2 (germline): LNHDA, SQIVND (reference sequence). This CDR3 is 15 amino acids long. V gave up 4 bases and J gave up 4 bases; unmatched junction bases: 7. The CDR3 DNA is TGTGCCAGTAGTAACAGGGGAAGAAGGAATCAGCCCCAGCATTTT. This translates into CASSNRGRRNQPQHF.

This clone came up once. The chain has TRBV28 and TRBJ2-5; 9 bases are a match to TRBD2. Germline V CDR1 and CDR2: MDHEN, SYDVKM. The CDR3 contains 14 residues. Trimming cost V 6 bases and J 4 bases; bases outside gene matches: 6. The CDR3: CASSPLAGVETQYF. In nucleotides, the CDR3 is TGTGCCAGCAGCCCATTAGCGGGAGTAGAGACCCAGTACTTC. Full variable domain (rest looked up from reference TRBV28 and TRBJ2-5): DVKVTQSSRYLVKRTGEKVFLECVQDMDHENMFWYRQDPGLGLRLIYFSYDVKMKEKGDIPEGYSVSREKKERFSLILESASTNQTSMYLCASSPLAGVETQYFGPGTRLLVL.